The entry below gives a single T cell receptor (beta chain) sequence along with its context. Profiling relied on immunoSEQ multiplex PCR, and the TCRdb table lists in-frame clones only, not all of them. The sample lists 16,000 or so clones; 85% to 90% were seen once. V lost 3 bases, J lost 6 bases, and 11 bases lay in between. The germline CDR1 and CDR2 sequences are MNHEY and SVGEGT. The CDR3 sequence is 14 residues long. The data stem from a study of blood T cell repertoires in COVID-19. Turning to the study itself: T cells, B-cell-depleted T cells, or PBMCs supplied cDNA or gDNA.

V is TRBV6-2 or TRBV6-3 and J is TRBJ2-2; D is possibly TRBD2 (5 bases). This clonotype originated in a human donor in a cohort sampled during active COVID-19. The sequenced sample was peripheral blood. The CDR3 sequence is CASSYTGLAGELFF. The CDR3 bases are TGTGCCAGCAGTTATACGGGATTGGCCGGGGAGCTGTTTTTT.